Reported below is one TCR beta chain. The data originate from a study of sequential checkpoint blockade in melanoma. TCRdb keeps only in-frame clones here, not all; method: immunoSEQ multiplex PCR. The sample yields 35,000 to 40,000 clones, 88% seen once. With V trimmed by 5 bases and J by 4 bases, 7 bases remained unmatched. The length of the CDR3 is 15 residues. Germline V gene sequence: CDR1 SEHNR, CDR2 FQNEAQ (reference sequence). Treatment given: randomized to nivolumab then ipilimumab (arm A) or the reverse (arm B). This material consisted of CD8+ T cells sorted from blood (inferred from file names), taken from a patient given nivolumab and ipilimumab in sequence. The V and J genes are TRBV7-9 and TRBJ2-3; 9 nucleotides agree with TRBD1. The sequence was collected from a human donor with melanoma. The CDR3 loop reads CASSLTGGGPDTQYF. The CDR3 nucleotides are TGTGCCAGCAGCCTTACAGGGGGCGGCCCAGATACGCAGTATTTT.